This entry describes one T cell receptor beta chain. Its antigen remains unknown. Healthy individuals of Caucasian origin from Russia, aged roughly 6 to 95, served as donors. Using a J-beta primer mix together with a sample-barcoded 5' primer, a second PCR was run for roughly 7 to 12 cycles. A 12-random-nucleotide template-switch adaptor tagged each cDNA molecule. TCRdb itself ran the 5' RACE reads through MiXCR, one entry per CDR3 protein. This table holds under 2,000,000 distinct CDR3 sequences, about 50% found once. The source of the sample is a study of blood T cells in healthy people across ages. General study results and limits: The study found more naive CD4+ cells and higher diversity in long-lived than aged donors. Researchers said unsorted PBMCs prevented a conclusive naive versus antigen-experienced comparison.

CDR3 length equals 12 residues. CDR1 MGHRA and CDR2 YSYEKL come from the germline V gene. V was pared by 1 base and J by 7 bases, with 7 bases between. The sample comprised blood. The TCR sequence derives from a woman aged 40 to 50 in good health. The rearrangement joins TRBV4-1 to TRBJ1-1, with D uncertain. The CDR3 here is CASSQAGNEAFF. For the CDR3, the DNA is TGCGCCAGCAGCCAAGCGGGAAATGAAGCTTTCTTT.